The T cell receptor (beta chain) described here comes from a study of T-cell reconstitution after alpha-beta-depleted transplantation in children (dated by TCRdb to between 2015 and 2016). Background on the whole study: Using TCR repertoire profiling, the study quantitatively followed how T-cell immune reconstitution unfolded in children after TCRalphabeta/CD19-depleted allogeneic hematopoietic cell transplantation. On the study overall, not on this receptor specifically: In some patients, high TCRbeta diversity at day 60 was attributed to recipient T cells and intrathymic progenitors that had survived conditioning. Apparently early alphabetaT-cell count recovery about two months after transplant reportedly relied on only several hundred rapidly expanded clones derived from non-depleted graft cells. Over subsequent months, a decline in hyperexpanded clone frequencies was noted, and after one year, T-cell counts and TCRbeta diversity were mostly ascribed to newly produced T cells.

The protocol used for the library was PCR. The sample was run on an Illumina HiSeq 2500. To normalize quantification of the TCRbeta repertoire, the TCR libraries were built with molecular barcoding that relied on unique molecular identifiers. TCRdb applied fastp at Q25 and MiXCR to the public reads, then kept only in-frame beta chains. Records with the same CDR3 protein are collapsed into one entry carrying the most frequent genes and DNA. Here the sample has about 830,000 distinct CDR3 sequences; approximately 15% occur a single time. Approximately 5% of the sample goes to the ten largest clones. The sample's treatment or condition, from its label and the paper: allogeneic hematopoietic cell transplantation with graft depleted of TCRalphabeta T cells and CD19 B cells. The children who served as transplant recipients had been given grafts of TCRalphabeta/CD19-depleted allogeneic hematopoietic cells.

On this clonotype itself: Its specific antigen is unknown. Qualities for individual bases were not recorded, and no much larger clone is one base off.

Reading from cysteine to phenylalanine, the CDR3 counts 14 amino acids. Just the 42-base CDR3 DNA is kept, in frame starting at base 1. V loses 10 bases, J loses 5 bases, and the germline ends lie 19 bases apart. The sequence joins TRBV12-3 or TRBV12-4 to TRBJ2-3; perhaps TRBD2 is the D gene, with 6 bases matching. This material consisted of PBMCs, mostly from graft donor cells, taken 360 days after TCRalphabeta/CD19-depleted stem cell transplant. This receptor was identified in a male patient younger than 18 who had a stem cell transplant for acute lymphoblastic leukemia, so the T cells may come from the graft donor. The CDR3 here reads CATEVGTRGDTQYF. The DNA is as follows: TGTGCCACCGAGGTGGGGACTCGAGGAGATACGCAGTATTTT.